Following are 13 T cell receptor beta chains from one sample sequenced in a study of CD8+ T cells in alopecia areata. TCR sequencing used cDNA made by reverse transcription of extracted RNA. TCRdb's copy holds only in-frame clones and misses some; the assay was immunoSEQ multiplex PCR. The profile covers roughly 150,000 clones, with roughly 53% appearing a single time and roughly 6.5% taken by the ten largest. Sample: CD4+ T cells sorted from blood, taken at week 0. Receptor source: a human donor with alopecia areata.

The chain employs TRBV5-1 and TRBJ2-1; D not certain. This CDR3 contains 11 residues. Per germline, CDR1 SGHRS and CDR2 YFSETQ. Trimming pared 5 bases from V and 9 bases from J, leaving 9 bases between. The CDR3 DNA reads TGCGCCAGCAGTCCAGACGCTGAGCAGTTCTTC. Its translation: CASSPDAEQFF.

This clone was observed once. The chain carries TRBV4-3 and TRBJ1-1; D call uncertain. Trimming took 2 bases from V and 1 from J, leaving 8 bases between them. The V gene's germline CDR1 is LGHNA and CDR2 YSLEER. The CDR3 is made up of 14 amino acids. DNA for the CDR3: TGCGCCAGCAGCCAACGAATCTCGAACACTGAAGCTTTCTTT. Encoded protein: CASSQRISNTEAFF.

The J gene is TRBJ2-5, the V gene TRBV5-4; D may correspond to TRBD1 or TRBD2 (5 bases each). Trimming left V 0 bases short and J 4 bases short, with 10 bases between. CDR1 and CDR2 from the germline V gene are SGHNT and YYREEE (reference sequence). There are 14 residues in the CDR3. CDR3: CASSLDQGRETQYF. In DNA, the CDR3 is TGTGCCAGCAGCTTGGATCAGGGACGAGAGACCCAGTACTTC.

This chain joins TRBV5-4 and TRBJ2-1; TRBD2 agrees at 8 bases. V shed 3 bases and J 7 bases; nucleotides not matched to a gene: 21. Germline V gene lookup returns CDR1 SGHNT and CDR2 YYREEE (reference sequence). This CDR3 has 19 residues. CDR3 coding DNA: TGTGCCAGCAGCTCACCCCGGGGTATCGGGGGGGCCGGTGGAAATGAGCAGTTCTTC. It yields the protein CASSSPRGIGGAGGNEQFF.

Written as DNA, the CDR3 is TGCAGCGTTGGAAAGAACTACGAGCAGTACTTC. This encodes CSVGKNYEQYF. This chain connects TRBV29-1 to TRBJ2-7; D is unclear. V lost 4 bases and J lost 3, with 7 bases in between. Germline loops: CDR1 SQVTM, CDR2 ANQGSEA. CDR3 length: 11 residues.

The chain is built from TRBV19 and TRBJ2-3; tentative D call: TRBD2 (6 bases). The CDR3 contains 13 residues. Per germline, CDR1 LNHDA and CDR2 SQIVND (reference sequence). Trimming shortened V by 9 bases and J by 4 bases, and 14 bases separated the two germline ends. Here the CDR3 reads CASGDSGADTQYF. CDR3 DNA: TGTGCCAGCGGGGACTCGGGGGCAGATACGCAGTATTTT.

Here the CDR3 reads CSVAWGGDEQYF. The CDR3 coding sequence is TGCAGCGTTGCATGGGGGGGCGACGAGCAGTACTTC. This chain joins TRBV29-1 and TRBJ2-7; possible D gene TRBD2, 7 bases. The CDR3 is 12 amino acids. The V gene lost 4 bases and the J gene lost 5 bases, with 12 bases spanning the gap. Germline V lookup: CDR1 SQVTM, CDR2 ANQGSEA.

The rearrangement joins TRBV5-1 to TRBJ1-6, with unresolved D. V lost 1 base to trimming and J lost 5 bases, with 10 bases between them. CDR1 and CDR2 (germline): SGHRS, YFSETQ. This CDR3 contains 15 residues. CDR3 residues: CASSLSQNHNSPLHF. The DNA of the CDR3 is TGCGCCAGCAGCTTGTCACAGAATCATAATTCACCCCTCCACTTT.

This rearrangement joins TRBV4-3 to TRBJ1-2, with D unclear. Germline V CDR1 and CDR2: LGHNA, YSLEER. CDR3 length: 14 amino acids. The germline V and J ends were trimmed by 0 bases and 7 bases, with 12 bases remaining between them. The CDR3 DNA is TGCGCCAGCAGCCAAGAAGGGTCCAGTCGTGGCTACACCTTC. Its translation: CASSQEGSSRGYTF.

The chain uses TRBV28 and TRBJ2-7, with D unresolved. Germline-derived CDR1 and CDR2 are MDHEN and SYDVKM. CDR3 length equals 13 residues. Deletions cut 6 bases from V and 9 bases from J, with 18 bases between. The DNA for the CDR3 is TGTGCCAGCAGCCCCCCCCGGGTCCCCGGGCAGTACTTC. Translated: CASSPPRVPGQYF.

The J gene is TRBJ2-3, the V gene TRBV5-1; D is perhaps TRBD1 (5 bases). With 5 bases removed from V and 5 bases from J, the gap between germline ends came to 6 bases. The CDR3 sequence is 11 residues long. Germline CDR1 reads SGHRS; CDR2 reads YFSETQ. DNA of the CDR3: TGCGCCAGCAGTCAGGGAGATACGCAGTATTTT. Its translation is CASSQGDTQYF.

This clone has more than one count but fewer than ten. The chain has TRBV6-1 and TRBJ2-5, with a weak D call TRBD1 (6 bases). Trimming pared 3 bases from V and 5 bases from J, leaving 13 bases between. Germline V CDR1 and CDR2: MNHNS, SASEGT. The length of the CDR3 is 14 residues. The chain's CDR3 is CASSEYRVDETQYF. For the CDR3, the DNA is TGTGCCAGCAGTGAGTACAGGGTGGACGAGACCCAGTACTTC.

This clone showed up just a few times. The chain uses TRBV2 and TRBJ2-6; D ambiguous. The V end was cut by 4 bases, the J end by 2 bases, with 0 bases between. The germline gives CDR1 SNHLY, CDR2 FYNNEI. The CDR3 contains 12 residues. CDR3 protein: CASSAGANVLTF. The CDR3 DNA is TGTGCCAGCAGTGCTGGGGCCAACGTCCTGACTTTC.